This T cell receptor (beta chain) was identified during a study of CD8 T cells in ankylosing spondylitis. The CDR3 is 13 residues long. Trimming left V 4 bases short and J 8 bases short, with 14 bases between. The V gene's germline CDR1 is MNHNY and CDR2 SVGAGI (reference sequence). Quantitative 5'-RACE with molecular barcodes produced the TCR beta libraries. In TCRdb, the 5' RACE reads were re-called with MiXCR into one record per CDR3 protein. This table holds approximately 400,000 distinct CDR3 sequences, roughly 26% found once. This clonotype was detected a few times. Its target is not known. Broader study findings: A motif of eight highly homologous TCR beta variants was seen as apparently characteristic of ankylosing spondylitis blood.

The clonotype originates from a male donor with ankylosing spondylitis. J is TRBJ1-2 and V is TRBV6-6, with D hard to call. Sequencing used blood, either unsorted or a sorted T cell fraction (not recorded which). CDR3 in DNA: TGTGCCAGCAGTTCGGCCAACAGAAGGGGCTACACCTTC. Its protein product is CASSSANRRGYTF.